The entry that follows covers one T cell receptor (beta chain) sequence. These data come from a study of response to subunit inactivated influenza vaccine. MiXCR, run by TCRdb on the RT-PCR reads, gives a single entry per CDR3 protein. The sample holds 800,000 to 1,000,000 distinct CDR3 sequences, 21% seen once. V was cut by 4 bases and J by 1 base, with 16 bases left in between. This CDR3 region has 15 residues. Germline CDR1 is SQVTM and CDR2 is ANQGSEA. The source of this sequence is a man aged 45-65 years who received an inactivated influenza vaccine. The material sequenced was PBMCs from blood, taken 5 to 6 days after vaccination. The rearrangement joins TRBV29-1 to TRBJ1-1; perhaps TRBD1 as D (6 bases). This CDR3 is CSVVNPPGANTEAFF. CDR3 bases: TGCAGCGTTGTGAATCCCCCAGGGGCGAACACTGAAGCTTTCTTT.